These 10 T cell receptor beta chains were all obtained from the same sample, sequenced in a study of early stage breast cancer tumors. TCRdb's copy holds only in-frame clones and misses some; the assay was immunoSEQ multiplex PCR. The table shows about 31,000 clones, with over 70% occurring only once. The specimen sequenced was blood. Receptor source: a person aged 35-55 years with breast cancer.

The chain carries TRBV5-5 and TRBJ2-1, with TRBD2 matching over 8 bases. Germline values: CDR1 SGHKS, CDR2 YYEKEE (reference sequence). V shed 3 bases and J 7 bases; nucleotides not matched to a gene: 0. This CDR3 comprises 12 residues. This CDR3 reads CASSSSGNEQFF. CDR3 coding DNA: TGTGCCAGCAGCTCTAGCGGGAATGAGCAGTTCTTC.

This clone turned up a few times. The chain joins TRBV30 to TRBJ1-1; D is uncertain. CDR3 length: 11 amino acids. Germline values: CDR1 GTSNPN, CDR2 SVGIG (reference sequence). V lost 5 bases and J lost 7, with 11 bases in between. CDR3 region: CAWAPGVEAFF. The CDR3 DNA reads TGTGCCTGGGCCCCGGGAGTTGAAGCTTTCTTT.

The chain is built from TRBV7-9 and TRBJ2-3, with 8 positions matching TRBD1. The CDR3 runs to 13 residues. The V segment lost 5 bases and the J segment 5 bases; nucleotides outside the gene matches: 3. Germline lookup yields CDR1 SEHNR and CDR2 FQNEAQ (reference sequence). The CDR3 nucleotides read TGTGCCAGCAGCCCCACAGGGGGAGATACGCAGTATTTT. It specifies CASSPTGGDTQYF.

The chain uses TRBV5-1 and TRBJ1-1; unclear D gene. Trimming left V 4 bases short and J 1 base short, with 11 bases between. Germline CDR1 SGHRS, CDR2 YFSETQ. This CDR3 has 14 amino acids. For the CDR3, the DNA is TGCGCCAGCAGCCTCCCCCGGGGGAACACTGAAGCTTTCTTT. It specifies CASSLPRGNTEAFF.

The sample holds one count of this clone. CDR3 DNA: TGTGCCAGCAGCTTGGGCAGGGGGGATGAGCAGTTCTTC. This gives the protein CASSLGRGDEQFF. The genes are TRBV5-5 and TRBJ2-1; weak D call: TRBD1 (7 bases). The length of the CDR3 is 13 residues. CDR1 is SGHKS and CDR2 is YYEKEE in the germline V gene (reference sequence). Trimming took 0 bases from V and 8 from J, leaving 9 bases between them.

The V call is TRBV7-9, the J call TRBJ2-1, with TRBD2 matching 8 bases. The CDR3 runs to 15 residues. Germline CDR1 SEHNR, CDR2 FQNEAQ (reference sequence). The V segment lost 6 bases and the J segment 2 bases; nucleotides outside the gene matches: 6. CDR3 loop: CASSITSGAYNEQFF. The DNA of the CDR3 is TGTGCCAGCAGTATAACTAGCGGAGCCTACAATGAGCAGTTCTTC.

The chain recombines TRBV4-3 with TRBJ1-4; the D gene is possibly TRBD1 (5 bases). This CDR3 contains 16 residues. CDR1 and CDR2 (germline): LGHNA, YSLEER. V was pared by 3 bases and J by 8 bases, with 19 bases between. CDR3 DNA sequence: TGCGCCAGCAGCCAGGACGTTCGAGGGGATCGGGAAAAACTGTTTTTT. Its protein is CASSQDVRGDREKLFF.

The gene calls are TRBV29-1 and TRBJ2-1; D uncertain. Trimming took off 7 bases at V and 6 bases at J, with 13 bases between the two ends. The CDR3 length is 12 residues. In germline, CDR1 is SQVTM, CDR2 ANQGSEA. CDR3 region: CSARGSTNEQFF. The DNA of the CDR3 is TGCAGCGCCCGAGGTTCGACCAATGAGCAGTTCTTC.

CDR3 amino acids: CASSSDRGNQPQHF. In DNA form, the CDR3 reads TGTGCCAGCAGCTCGGACAGGGGAAATCAGCCCCAGCATTTT. V is TRBV7-6 and J is TRBJ1-5, with TRBD1 identical over 9 bases. The CDR3 has 14 residues. V was pared by 4 bases and J by 4 bases, with 2 bases of the junction left unmatched. CDR1 is SGHVS and CDR2 is FNYEAQ in the germline V gene.

This clone was detected only a few times. The chain links TRBV7-8 to TRBJ1-2; no clear D. The CDR3 length is 15 residues. The germline CDR1 and CDR2 sequences are SGHVS and FQNEAQ. Trimming pared 4 bases from V and 3 bases from J, leaving 15 bases between. The CDR3 sequence is CASSWDILGHYGYTF. The DNA for the CDR3 is TGTGCCAGCAGCTGGGATATTCTGGGCCACTATGGCTACACCTTC. Full variable domain (remainder filled in from reference TRBV7-8 and TRBJ1-2): GAGVSQSPRYKVAKRGQDVALRCDPISGHVSLFWYQQALGQGPEFLTYFQNEAQLDKSGLPSDRFFAERPEGSVSTLKIQRTQQEDSAVYLCASSWDILGHYGYTFGSGTRLTVV.